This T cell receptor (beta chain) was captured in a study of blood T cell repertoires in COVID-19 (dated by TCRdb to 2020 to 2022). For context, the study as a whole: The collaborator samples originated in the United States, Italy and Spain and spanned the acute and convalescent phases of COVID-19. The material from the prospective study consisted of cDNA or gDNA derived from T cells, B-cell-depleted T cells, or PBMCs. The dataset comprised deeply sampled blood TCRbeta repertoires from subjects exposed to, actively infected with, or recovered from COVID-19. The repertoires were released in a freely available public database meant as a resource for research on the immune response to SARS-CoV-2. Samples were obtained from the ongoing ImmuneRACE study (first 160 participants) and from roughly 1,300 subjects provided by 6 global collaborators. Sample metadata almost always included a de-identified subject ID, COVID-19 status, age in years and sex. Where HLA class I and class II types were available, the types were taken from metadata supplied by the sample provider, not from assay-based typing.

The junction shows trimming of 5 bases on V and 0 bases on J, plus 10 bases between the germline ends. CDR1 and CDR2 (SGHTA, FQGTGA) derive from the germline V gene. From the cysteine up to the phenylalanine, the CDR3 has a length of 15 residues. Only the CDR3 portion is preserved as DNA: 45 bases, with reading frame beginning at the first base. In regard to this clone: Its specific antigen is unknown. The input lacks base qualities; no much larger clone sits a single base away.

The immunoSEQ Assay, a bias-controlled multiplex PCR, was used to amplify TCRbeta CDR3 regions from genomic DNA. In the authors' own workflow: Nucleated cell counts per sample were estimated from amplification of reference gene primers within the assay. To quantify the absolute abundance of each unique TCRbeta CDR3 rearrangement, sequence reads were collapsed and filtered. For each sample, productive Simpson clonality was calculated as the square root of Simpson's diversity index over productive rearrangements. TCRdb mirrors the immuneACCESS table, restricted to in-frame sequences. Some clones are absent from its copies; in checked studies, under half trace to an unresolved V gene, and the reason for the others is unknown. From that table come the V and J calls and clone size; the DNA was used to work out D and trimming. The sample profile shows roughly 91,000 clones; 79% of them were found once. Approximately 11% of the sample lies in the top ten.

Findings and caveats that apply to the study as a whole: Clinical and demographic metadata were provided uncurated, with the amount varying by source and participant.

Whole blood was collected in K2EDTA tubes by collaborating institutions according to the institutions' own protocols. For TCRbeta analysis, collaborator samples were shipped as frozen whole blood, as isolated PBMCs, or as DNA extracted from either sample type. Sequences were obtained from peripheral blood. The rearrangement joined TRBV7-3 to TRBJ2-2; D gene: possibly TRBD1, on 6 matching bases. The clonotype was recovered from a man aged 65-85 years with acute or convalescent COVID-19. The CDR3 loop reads CASSPTGPNTGELFF. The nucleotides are TGTGCCAGCAGCCCGACAGGCCCGAACACCGGGGAGCTGTTTTTT.